This T cell receptor beta chain was retrieved from a study of cytomegalovirus exposure and HLA in healthy donors. The CDR3 spans 10 residues. Between the trimmed V and J ends, which lost 11 bases and 5 bases, there was a span of 9 bases. Germline CDR1 and CDR2: LNHDA and SQIVND (reference sequence). Study-level results: Most observed TCR sequences were rare, whereas some public TCRs were detected in many donors. Altogether, 160 or so TCR beta chains were recorded as cytomegalovirus-associated. It was reported that the classifier diagnosed cytomegalovirus status with high specificity and sensitivity in both the original and validation cohorts.

With regard to this clone: Its antigen is currently unknown.

Some clones are missing from TCRdb's copy, which holds only in-frame ones; the method was immunoSEQ multiplex PCR. The sample lists 160,000 or so clones, approximately 84% seen once, with roughly 10% in the top ten. An approximately 120-subject validation cohort, separate from the approximately 670-subject first cohort, supplied the donors. The chain has TRBV19 and TRBJ2-5; D may be TRBD1 (5 bases). Sequenced sample: PBMCs. The sequence came from a man between 25 and 39 years old in good health and CMV-seropositive. The CDR3 sequence is CAAGRETQYF. In DNA form, the CDR3 reads TGTGCCGCAGGGCGGGAGACCCAGTACTTC.